One T cell receptor (beta chain) is described in this entry. Its specificity is unknown. This record comes from a study of CD8+ T cells in alopecia areata. Study-wide findings and caveats: Many expanded lesional clones stayed in scalp and blood while on tofacitinib. Affected scalp, especially in alopecia totalis/universalis, had a higher clonality than normal scalp did.

Once RNA had been extracted, it was reverse transcribed into cDNA to act as the sequencing template. This table comes from immunoSEQ multiplex PCR, and its TCRdb copy is limited to in-frame clones, with some not included. The sample holds fewer than 250,000 clones, approximately 40% seen once. Treatment meaning: oral pan-JAK inhibitor, 5-10 mg twice daily. The CDR3 has 16 residues. Germline lookup yields CDR1 MDHEN and CDR2 SYDVKM. J gave up 6 bases and V 7 bases, and 13 bases lay outside the gene matches. The sequences come from CD4+ T cells sorted from blood, collected at approximately week 36, from a patient treated with tofacitinib. This clonotype originated in a human donor with alopecia areata. V and J are TRBV28 and TRBJ2-3; 10 positions agree with TRBD2. CDR3 nucleotides: TGTGCCAGCACCCTGGGGGGAGCGGGAGGGCGGGATACGCAGTATTTT. This translates into CASTLGGAGGRDTQYF.